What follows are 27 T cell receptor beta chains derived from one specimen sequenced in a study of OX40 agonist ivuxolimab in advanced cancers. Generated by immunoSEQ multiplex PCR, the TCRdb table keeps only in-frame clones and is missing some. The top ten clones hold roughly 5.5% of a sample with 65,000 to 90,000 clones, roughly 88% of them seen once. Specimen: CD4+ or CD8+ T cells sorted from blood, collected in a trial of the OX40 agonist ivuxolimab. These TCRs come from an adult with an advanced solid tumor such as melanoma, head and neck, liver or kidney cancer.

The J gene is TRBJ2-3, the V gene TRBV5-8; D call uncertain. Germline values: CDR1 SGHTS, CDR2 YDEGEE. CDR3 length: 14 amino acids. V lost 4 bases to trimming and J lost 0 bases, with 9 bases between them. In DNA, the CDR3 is TGTGCCAGCAGCCGTACGTTAAGCACAGATACGCAGTATTTT. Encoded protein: CASSRTLSTDTQYF.

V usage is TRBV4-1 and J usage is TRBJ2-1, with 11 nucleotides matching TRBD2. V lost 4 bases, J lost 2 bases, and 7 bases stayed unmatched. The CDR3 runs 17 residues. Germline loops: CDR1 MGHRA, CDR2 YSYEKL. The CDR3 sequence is CASSPTGTSGPYNEQFF. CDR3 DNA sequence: TGCGCCAGCAGCCCCACCGGGACTAGCGGCCCCTACAATGAGCAGTTCTTC.

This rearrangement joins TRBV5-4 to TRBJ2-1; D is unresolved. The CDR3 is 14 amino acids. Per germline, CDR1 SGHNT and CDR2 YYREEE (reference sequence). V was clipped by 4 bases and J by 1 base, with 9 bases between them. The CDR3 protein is CASSPFGSYNEQFF. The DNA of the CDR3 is TGTGCCAGCAGCCCATTCGGGTCCTACAATGAGCAGTTCTTC.

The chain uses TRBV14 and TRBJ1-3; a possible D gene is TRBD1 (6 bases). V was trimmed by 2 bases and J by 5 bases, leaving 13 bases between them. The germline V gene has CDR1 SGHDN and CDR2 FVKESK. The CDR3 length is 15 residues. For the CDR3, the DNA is TGTGCCAGCAGCCAAAGGGGGGACGCCCGAAACACCATATATTTT. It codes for CASSQRGDARNTIYF.

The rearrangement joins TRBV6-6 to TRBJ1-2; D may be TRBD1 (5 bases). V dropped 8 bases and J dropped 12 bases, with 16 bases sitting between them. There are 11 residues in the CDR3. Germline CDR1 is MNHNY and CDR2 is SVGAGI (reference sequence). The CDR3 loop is CASAGEISNTF. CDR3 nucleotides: TGTGCCAGCGCGGGGGAAATAAGTAACACCTTC.

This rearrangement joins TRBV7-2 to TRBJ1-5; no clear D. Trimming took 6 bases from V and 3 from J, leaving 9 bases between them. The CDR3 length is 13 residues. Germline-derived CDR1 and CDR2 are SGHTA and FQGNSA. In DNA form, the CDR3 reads TGTGCCAGCAGAGTATCTGCCAATCAGCCCCAGCATTTT. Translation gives CASRVSANQPQHF.

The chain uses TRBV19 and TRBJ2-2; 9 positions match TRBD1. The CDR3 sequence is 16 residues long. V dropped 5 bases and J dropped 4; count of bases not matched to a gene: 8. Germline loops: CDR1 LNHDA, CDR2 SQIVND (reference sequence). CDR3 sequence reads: CASSLTGTGFTGELFF. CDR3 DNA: TGTGCCAGTAGTCTCACCGGGACAGGGTTCACCGGGGAGCTGTTTTTT.

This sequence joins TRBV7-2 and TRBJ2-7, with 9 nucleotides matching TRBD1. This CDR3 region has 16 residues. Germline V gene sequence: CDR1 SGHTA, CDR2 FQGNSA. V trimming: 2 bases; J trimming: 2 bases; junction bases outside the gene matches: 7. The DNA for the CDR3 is TGTGCCAGCAGCTTACCCTCCGGGACAGGGACCTACGAGCAGTACTTC. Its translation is CASSLPSGTGTYEQYF.

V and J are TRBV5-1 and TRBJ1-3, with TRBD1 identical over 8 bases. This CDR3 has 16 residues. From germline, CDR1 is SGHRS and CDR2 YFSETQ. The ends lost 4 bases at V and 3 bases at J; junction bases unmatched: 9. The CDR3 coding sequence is TGCGCCAGCAGCCTGAGCCAGGGGGCTCTTGGAAACACCATATATTTT. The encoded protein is CASSLSQGALGNTIYF.

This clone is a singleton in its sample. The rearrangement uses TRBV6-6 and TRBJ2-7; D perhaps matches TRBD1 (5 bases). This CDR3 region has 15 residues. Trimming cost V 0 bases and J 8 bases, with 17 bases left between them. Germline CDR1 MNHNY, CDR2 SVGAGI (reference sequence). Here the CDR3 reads CASSYSGTAGNQQYF. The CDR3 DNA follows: TGTGCCAGCAGTTACTCGGGTACCGCAGGGAACCAGCAGTACTTC.

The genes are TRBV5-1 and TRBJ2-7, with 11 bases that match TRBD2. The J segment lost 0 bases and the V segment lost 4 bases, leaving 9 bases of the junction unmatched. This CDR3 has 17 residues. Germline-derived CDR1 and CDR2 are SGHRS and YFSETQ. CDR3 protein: CASSDLTSGVSSYEQYF. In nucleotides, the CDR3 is TGCGCCAGCAGCGACCTGACTAGCGGGGTTAGCTCCTACGAGCAGTACTTC.

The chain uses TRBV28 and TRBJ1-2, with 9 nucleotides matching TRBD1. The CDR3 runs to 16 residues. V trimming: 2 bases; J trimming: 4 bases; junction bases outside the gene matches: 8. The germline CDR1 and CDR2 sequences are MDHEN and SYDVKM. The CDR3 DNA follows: TGTGCCAGCAGTTTAGGACAGGGGCTTTTGGGCTATGGCTACACCTTC. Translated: CASSLGQGLLGYGYTF.

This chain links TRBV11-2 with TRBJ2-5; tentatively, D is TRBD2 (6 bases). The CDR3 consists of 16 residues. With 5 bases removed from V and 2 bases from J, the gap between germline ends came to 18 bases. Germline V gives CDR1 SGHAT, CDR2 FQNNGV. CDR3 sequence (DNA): TGTGCCAGCAGCCTTTCACTCGGGAGAGGTCAAGAGACCCAGTACTTC. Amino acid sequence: CASSLSLGRGQETQYF.

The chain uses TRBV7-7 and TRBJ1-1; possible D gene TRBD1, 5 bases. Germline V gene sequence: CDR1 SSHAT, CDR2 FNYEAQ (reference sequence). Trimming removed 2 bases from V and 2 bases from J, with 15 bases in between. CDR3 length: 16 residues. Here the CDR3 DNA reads TGTGCCAGCAGCTTACCCCAGACAGCTAGAAACACTGAAGCTTTCTTT. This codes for CASSLPQTARNTEAFF.

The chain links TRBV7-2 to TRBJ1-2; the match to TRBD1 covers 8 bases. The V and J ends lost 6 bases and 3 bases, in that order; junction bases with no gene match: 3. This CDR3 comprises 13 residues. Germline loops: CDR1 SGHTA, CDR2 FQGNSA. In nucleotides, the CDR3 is TGTGCCAGCAGTTTGGACAGGGACTATGGCTACACCTTC. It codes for CASSLDRDYGYTF.

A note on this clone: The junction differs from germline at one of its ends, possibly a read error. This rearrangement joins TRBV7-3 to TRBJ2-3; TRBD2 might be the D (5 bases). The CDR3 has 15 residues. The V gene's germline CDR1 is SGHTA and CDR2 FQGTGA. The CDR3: CASSLTPGVGDTQYF. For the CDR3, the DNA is TGTGCCAGCAGCCTAACCCCCGGGGTGGGGGATACGCAGTATTTT.

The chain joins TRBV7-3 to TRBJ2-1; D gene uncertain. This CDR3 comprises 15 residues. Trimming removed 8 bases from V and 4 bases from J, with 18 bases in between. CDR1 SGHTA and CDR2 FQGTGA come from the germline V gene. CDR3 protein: CASGIPTPYYNEQFF. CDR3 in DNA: TGTGCCAGCGGGATCCCCACACCTTATTACAATGAGCAGTTCTTC.

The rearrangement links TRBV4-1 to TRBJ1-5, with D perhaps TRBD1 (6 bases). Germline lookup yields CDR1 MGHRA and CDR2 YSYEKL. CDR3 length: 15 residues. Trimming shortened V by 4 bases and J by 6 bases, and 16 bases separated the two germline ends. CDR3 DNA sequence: TGCGCCAGCAGCCCACAGGGCGGGGAGGGTCAGCCCCAGCATTTT. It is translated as CASSPQGGEGQPQHF.

The CDR3 sequence: CASSLLAGSTDTQYF. CDR3 nucleotide sequence: TGTGCCAGCAGCTTACTAGCGGGTAGCACAGATACGCAGTATTTT. This chain uses TRBV7-9 with TRBJ2-3, with 8 bases that match TRBD2. The CDR3 has 15 residues. After removal of 2 bases from V and 0 bases from J, the junction contained 1 base not matched to a gene. CDR1 is SEHNR and CDR2 is FQNEAQ in the germline V gene (reference sequence).

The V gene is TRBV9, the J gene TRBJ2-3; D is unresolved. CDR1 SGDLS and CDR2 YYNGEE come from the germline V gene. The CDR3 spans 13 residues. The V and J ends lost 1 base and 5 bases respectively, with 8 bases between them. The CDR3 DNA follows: TGTGCCAGCAGCGTAACTAACGAAGATACGCAGTATTTT. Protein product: CASSVTNEDTQYF.

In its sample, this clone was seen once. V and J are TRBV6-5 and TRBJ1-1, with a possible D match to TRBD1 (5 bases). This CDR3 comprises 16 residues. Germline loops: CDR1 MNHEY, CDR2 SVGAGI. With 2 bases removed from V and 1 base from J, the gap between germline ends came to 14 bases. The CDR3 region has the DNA TGTGCCAGCAGTTACAATGGGGGAATGGGGAACACTGAAGCTTTCTTT. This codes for CASSYNGGMGNTEAFF.

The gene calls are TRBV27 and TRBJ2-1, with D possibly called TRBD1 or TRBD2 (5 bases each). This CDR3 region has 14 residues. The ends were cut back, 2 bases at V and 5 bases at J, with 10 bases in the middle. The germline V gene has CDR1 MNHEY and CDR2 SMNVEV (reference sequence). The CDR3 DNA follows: TGTGCCAGCAGTTTAGGGGGTCTCCACAATGAGCAGTTCTTC. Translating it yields CASSLGGLHNEQFF.

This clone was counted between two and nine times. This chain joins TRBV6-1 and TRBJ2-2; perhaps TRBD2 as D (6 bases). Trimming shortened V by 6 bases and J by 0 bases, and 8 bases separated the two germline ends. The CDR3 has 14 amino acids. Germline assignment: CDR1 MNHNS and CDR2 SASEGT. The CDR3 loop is CASRRLANTGELFF. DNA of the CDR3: TGTGCCAGCAGACGACTAGCGAACACCGGGGAGCTGTTTTTT.

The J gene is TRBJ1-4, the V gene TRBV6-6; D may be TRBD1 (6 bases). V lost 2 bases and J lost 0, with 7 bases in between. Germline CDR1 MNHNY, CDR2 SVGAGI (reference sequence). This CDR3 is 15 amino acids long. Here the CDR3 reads CASSYRDTTNEKLFF. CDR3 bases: TGTGCCAGCAGTTACAGGGACACAACTAATGAAAAACTGTTTTTT.

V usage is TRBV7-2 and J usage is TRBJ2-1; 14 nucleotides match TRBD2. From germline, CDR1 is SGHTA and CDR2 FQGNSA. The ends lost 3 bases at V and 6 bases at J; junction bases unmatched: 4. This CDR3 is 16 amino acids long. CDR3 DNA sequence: TGTGCCAGCAGCTTCCCGGGACTAGCGGGAGTCAATGAGCAGTTCTTC. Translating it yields CASSFPGLAGVNEQFF.

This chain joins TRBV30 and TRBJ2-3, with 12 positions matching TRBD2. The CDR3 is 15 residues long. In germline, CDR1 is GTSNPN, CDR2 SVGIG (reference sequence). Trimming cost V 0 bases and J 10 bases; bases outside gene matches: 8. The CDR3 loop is CAWSVLAGGSIPQYF. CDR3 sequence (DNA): TGTGCCTGGAGTGTACTAGCGGGGGGTAGTATTCCGCAGTATTTT. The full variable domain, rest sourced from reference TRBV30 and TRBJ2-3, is SQTIHQWPATLVQPVGSPLSLECTVEGTSNPNLYWYRQAAGRGLQLLFYSVGIGQISSEVPQNLSASRPQDRQFILSSKKLLLSDSGFYLCAWSVLAGGSIPQYFGPGTRLTVL.

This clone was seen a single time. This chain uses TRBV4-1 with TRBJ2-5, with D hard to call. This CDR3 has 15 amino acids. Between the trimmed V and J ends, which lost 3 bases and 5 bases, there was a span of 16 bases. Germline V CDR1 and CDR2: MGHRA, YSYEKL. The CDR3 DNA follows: TGCGCCAGCAGCCAGAGGTTTACGGATTCGGAGACCCAGTACTTC. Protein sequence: CASSQRFTDSETQYF.